This TCR beta chain comes out of a study of T cell responses to AZD1222 COVID-19 vaccine. General study results and limits: Donors were largely white British and mainly female; clonal diversity was possibly underestimated. Spike-specific TCR breadth and depth both grew after two AZD1222 doses. No day 14 peak samples; only post-peak repertoires were characterized. Reports say nearly half of spike-specific TCRs go after unmutated variant regions.

The table came from immunoSEQ multiplex PCR; TCRdb's copy has only in-frame clones and leaves some out. The sample consists of 150,000 or so clones, over 75% of them appearing once. Remarks on this clone: Its matching antigen is unknown.

V dropped 5 bases and J dropped 2 bases, with 16 bases sitting between them. Germline loops: CDR1 SGHTA, CDR2 FQGTGA. The CDR3 runs 15 residues. The chain has TRBV7-3 and TRBJ2-7; D may correspond to TRBD1 or TRBD2 (5 bases each). The sequencing here drew on peripheral blood, taken on day 0 of AZD1222 vaccination. This TCR came from an adult in good health. CDR3 residues: CASSPRDRSTYEQYF. For the CDR3, the DNA is TGTGCCAGCAGCCCCAGGGACCGTTCGACCTACGAGCAGTACTTC.